This T cell receptor (beta chain) was captured by sequencing in a study of blood T cell repertoires in COVID-19. About the study: Spain, Italy and the United States supplied samples that represented acute and convalescent COVID-19. T cells, B-cell-depleted T cells, or PBMCs supplied cDNA or gDNA.

Germline V lookup: CDR1 SGDLS, CDR2 YYNGEE. The CDR3 has 16 residues. V was pared by 3 bases and J by 0 bases, with 13 bases between. Profiling relied on immunoSEQ multiplex PCR, and the TCRdb table lists in-frame clones only, not all of them. The table records 200,000 or so clones, about 85% of them present only once. The sequenced sample consisted of PBMCs or T cells enriched from blood (not recorded which). The genes are TRBV9 and TRBJ1-5; D is unresolved. The TCR sequence derives from a woman in her 30s who had recovered from COVID-19. The chain's CDR3 is CASSGLRTHSNQPQHF. The CDR3 DNA follows: TGTGCCAGCAGCGGCCTAAGAACGCATAGCAATCAGCCCCAGCATTTT.